Below are 9 T cell receptor beta chains sequenced from a single sample in a study of cytomegalovirus exposure and HLA in healthy donors. The PCR contained 60 Vbeta and 13 Jbeta primers. TCRdb's copy holds only in-frame clones and misses some; the assay was immunoSEQ multiplex PCR. The data show around 150,000 clones, about 70% seen once. The sample consisted of PBMCs. These TCRs come from a man in his forties or fifties in good health and CMV-seronegative.

The chain joins TRBV7-2 to TRBJ2-7, with 9 bases lining up with TRBD1. Germline lookup yields CDR1 SGHTA and CDR2 FQGNSA. The CDR3 consists of 14 residues. V shed 5 bases, J shed 6 bases, and the junction held 8 bases outside the gene matches. The CDR3 spells CASSEDRGSLEQYF. Written as DNA, the CDR3 is TGTGCCAGCAGCGAAGACAGGGGGAGCCTCGAGCAGTACTTC.

V and J are TRBV7-2 and TRBJ1-4; TRBD1 is a possible D gene (6 bases). CDR3 length equals 16 residues. Per the germline V gene, CDR1 is SGHTA and CDR2 is FQGNSA. Trimming shortened V by 4 bases and J by 8 bases, and 20 bases separated the two germline ends. The CDR3 sequence: CASSSLPPGHGEKLFF. The CDR3 nucleotides read TGTGCCAGCAGCTCCCTTCCCCCGGGACATGGCGAAAAACTGTTTTTT. Based on the CDR3 plus reference TRBV7-2 and TRBJ1-4, the full variable domain is GAGVSQSPSNKVTEKGKDVELRCDPISGHTALYWYRQSLGQGLEFLIYFQGNSAPDKSGLPSDRFSAERTGGSVSTLTIQRTQQEDSAVYLCASSSLPPGHGEKLFFGSGTQLSVL.

The chain recombines TRBV7-2 with TRBJ1-3; 7 bases agree with TRBD1. Trimming cost V 3 bases and J 2 bases; bases outside gene matches: 16. The CDR3 has 19 amino acids. Germline values: CDR1 SGHTA, CDR2 FQGNSA. CDR3 residues: CASSFRVGDRTFAGNTIYF. CDR3 sequence (DNA): TGTGCCAGCAGCTTTAGGGTGGGGGACAGAACCTTCGCTGGAAACACCATATATTTT.

The chain is built from TRBV27 and TRBJ2-2, with 10 bases lining up with TRBD1. The CDR3 is 16 residues long. V shed 5 bases, J shed 4 bases, and the junction held 7 bases outside the gene matches. Germline V CDR1 and CDR2: MNHEY, SMNVEV (reference sequence). Written as DNA, the CDR3 is TGTGCCAGCAGTATAAGGACAGGGGGTGGCACCGGGGAGCTGTTTTTT. Encoded protein: CASSIRTGGGTGELFF.

This chain links TRBV30 with TRBJ2-5, with unresolved D. CDR3 length: 12 residues. The V end was cut by 0 bases, the J end by 4 bases, with 6 bases between. The germline V gene encodes CDR1 GTSNPN and CDR2 SVGIG (reference sequence). CDR3 coding DNA: TGTGCCTGGAGTGTACTTGGAGAGACCCAGTACTTC. As protein: CAWSVLGETQYF.

Notes on this clone: The junction departs from the called germline gene at one end, perhaps through a read error. V and J are TRBV7-2 and TRBJ2-3, with D possibly being TRBD1 (6 bases). This CDR3 has 13 residues. Germline values: CDR1 SGHTA, CDR2 FQGNSA. CDR3 region: CARSFRGTDTQYF. The CDR3 coding sequence is TGTGCCAGAAGCTTTAGGGGGACAGATACGCAGTATTTT.

This clone has more than one count but fewer than ten. J is TRBJ2-7 and V is TRBV10-3, with 7 bases lining up with TRBD2. CDR3 size: 14 residues. Germline V gene sequence: CDR1 ENHRY, CDR2 SYGVKD. Trimming cost V 4 bases and J 2 bases; bases outside gene matches: 5. The CDR3 here is CAISGDYSTYEQYF. For the CDR3, the DNA is TGTGCCATCAGTGGGGACTACTCAACCTACGAGCAGTACTTC.

The chain links TRBV5-1 to TRBJ1-4, with TRBD1 matching over 10 bases. V lost 2 bases, J lost 4 bases, and 8 bases stayed unmatched. The germline gives CDR1 SGHRS, CDR2 YFSETQ. This CDR3 spans 17 amino acids. This CDR3 reads CASSFLTGGLGNEKLFF. CDR3 DNA: TGCGCCAGCAGCTTCCTGACAGGGGGCTTAGGTAATGAAAAACTGTTTTTT.

The chain employs TRBV5-1 and TRBJ1-1; maybe TRBD1 (6 bases). Trimming cost V 0 bases and J 1 base, with 13 bases left between them. This CDR3 spans 16 amino acids. Germline loops: CDR1 SGHRS, CDR2 YFSETQ. The CDR3, as DNA: TGCGCCAGCAGCTTGGCCTTAGGGACAACGAACACTGAAGCTTTCTTT. This gives the protein CASSLALGTTNTEAFF.